This T cell receptor beta chain was documented in a study of T cells in Graves' hyperthyroidism and ophthalmopathy (dated 2019 in TCRdb). For context, the study as a whole: Peripheral blood samples were taken at initial diagnosis, before any treatment was given. TCR V-J signatures able to tell the groups apart were searched for in a discovery cohort of approximately 95 patients, of whom roughly 42 had Graves' ophthalmopathy and 57 had stable Graves' hyperthyroidism. An independent validation cohort of fewer than 20 hyperthyroidism patients and approximately 15 patients who later progressed to ophthalmopathy tested prospective prediction of ophthalmopathy. The 95 to 100 discovery patients were randomly divided into training and test sets at a 7:3 ratio. The study also compared thyroid tissue and blood T-cell repertoires from roughly six Graves' hyperthyroidism patients. Following sampling, methimazole starting at 30 mg daily was given to hyperthyroidism patients, and high-dose intravenous methylprednisolone was given to ophthalmopathy patients. The paper describes TCR Vbeta CDR3 sequencing of 120 to 150 peripheral blood samples, made up of around 41 ophthalmopathy patients, 70 to 80 hyperthyroidism patients and 17 progressor patients. Here is what the overall study found, with its caveats: In cross-validation, a model built on a 13 V-J signature told ophthalmopathy apart from stable hyperthyroidism with less than 90% sensitivity and roughly 81% specificity, and in testing the same model reached 80%/75%. Most expanded thyroid clonotypes (frequency above 0.001) were also found in blood, which suggests that blood repertoires may mirror thyroid immune responses. Sample size was not statistically predetermined, and investigators were not blinded to group allocation. In validation, the model predicted progression to ophthalmopathy with 60% to 71% sensitivity and about 72% specificity, a median of 6.5 months before onset.

This clonotype was counted ten times or more. Its antigen is still unknown. No much larger clone exists at a distance of one base, and base qualities are not known. Trimming removed 3 bases from V and 3 bases from J; the gene matches leave 8 bases unexplained. The CDR3 starts with the cysteine, ends with the phenylalanine, and has 17 residues. Only the CDR3 DNA is retained, 51 bases long and in frame from the first base. CDR1 and CDR2, looked up from the germline V gene, are SGHTA and FQGTGA. Stable Graves' hyperthyroidism was defined as the absence of progression to ophthalmopathy over 18 months of follow-up. Hyperthyroidism patients were newly diagnosed, had a disease duration of under 2 months, and were aged 18 to 65 years. Exclusion was applied to patients with uncontrolled infections, other autoimmune diseases, pregnancy or lactation. Diagnoses were based on clinical symptoms, serum thyroxine and TRAb, thyroid ultrasound and orbital computed tomography. PBMCs were separated from under 12 ml of fresh peripheral blood using Ficoll-Paque density gradient centrifugation. Trizol reagent was used to extract total RNA, and RNA quality was then checked on an Agilent 2100 Bioanalyzer.

The TCR beta CDR3 regions were amplified from RNA transcripts. A first-round RT-PCR of the TCR CDR3 used the HTBI primer set with the Qiagen OneStep RT-PCR kit. Libraries were constructed in a second round of multiplex PCR, after which size selection and purification were carried out. The libraries were sequenced on an Illumina HiSeq2000 using paired-end 100 bp reads. The authors processed their data as follows. SOAPnuke was used to process the raw data, removing reads that contained adapters or uncalled bases, had a mean Phred below 15, or lacked an exact match to the constant primer or identifier. COPE v1.2.5 was used to merge high-quality paired reads, and clonotypes were defined as unique nucleotide sequences. Clonotypes were aligned to IMGT TRBV, TRBD and TRBJ reference segments using MiTCR v1.1. The analysis included only V-J combinations with a frequency above 0.0001, which together covered approximately 99% of the repertoires. A TCS score was defined as the ratio between F50 (clonal expansion) and ExV (chaos), using BLOSUM62-based TCRdist between CDR3 peptides within each V-J. Welch's t-statistics and random forest reduced roughly 500 V-J features to some 14, which were used in a naive Bayes classifier (R e1071). The public reads were run again by TCRdb, first through fastp at Q25 and then through MiXCR, and only productive beta chains were kept. Entries are consolidated by CDR3 protein sequence, retaining the most common genes and DNA. These V and J calls originate from TCRdb's pipeline instead of the authors' own analysis. The sample includes more than 650,000 distinct CDR3 sequences, with about 15% observed a single time. The top ten clones comprise roughly a tenth of the sample.

The chain is encoded by TRBV7-3 joined to TRBJ2-2; 9 bases in the junction line up with TRBD2. The sample was blood. This TCR derives from a woman younger than 30 with Graves' hyperthyroidism. At the DNA level, the sequence is TGTGCCAGCAGCTTGGGAGTAGCGGGAGTTTACACCGGGGAGCTGTTTTTT. Its product reads: CASSLGVAGVYTGELFF.